This T cell receptor beta chain was sequenced during a study of graft-versus-host responses after intestinal transplantation. As for this clone: What it binds is unknown.

TCRdb keeps only in-frame clones here, not all; method: immunoSEQ multiplex PCR. The table lists some 48,000 clones, approximately 95% of them singletons. The V gene's germline CDR1 is PRHDT and CDR2 FYEKMQ (reference sequence). V shed 0 bases and J shed 4 bases, with 10 bases lying between them. The CDR3 totals 15 residues. V usage is TRBV13 and J usage is TRBJ1-3; perhaps TRBD1 as D (6 bases). The sequence came from a human donor who was the organ donor for an intestinal transplant. Sequences were derived from unstimulated CD8+ T cells sorted from spleen or lymph node cells, sampled before transplant. This CDR3 reads CASSLGQGSGNTIYF. The DNA for the CDR3 is TGTGCCAGCAGCTTAGGACAGGGATCAGGAAACACCATATATTTT.